Listed below are T cell receptor beta chains from one sample, sequenced in a study of T cell responses to AZD1222 COVID-19 vaccine. Method: immunoSEQ multiplex PCR; TCRdb's copy keeps in-frame clones and lacks some. Of about 130,000 clones listed, about 91% are singletons. Material: peripheral blood, obtained on day 0 of AZD1222 vaccination. The origin of the receptors is an adult in good health. Both conserved end residues are part of each CDR3. D genes are given only for firm matches. The listing skips clone size in some rows; elsewhere it reads once, few, many or a size class.

j_call clone_size d_call v_call cdr3_aa cdr3_nt
TRBJ1-2 NA NA TRBV7-2 CASSLYSAGGPYGYTF TGTGCCAGCAGCTTATATTCGGCAGGAGGGCCCTATGGCTACACCTTC
TRBJ2-3 NA TRBD1 TRBV10-3 CAINGVEQGSDTQYF TGTGCCATCAACGGGGTGGAACAGGGGTCCGATACGCAGTATTTT
TRBJ2-1 once TRBD2 TRBV5-6 CASTSGLAPINEQFF TGTGCCAGCACCTCGGGACTAGCACCCATCAATGAGCAGTTCTTC
TRBJ2-7 NA TRBD2 TRBV7-9 CASSPRLTSGFSYEQYF TGTGCCAGCAGCCCCCGACTCACTAGCGGATTCTCCTACGAGCAGTACTTC
TRBJ1-1 NA TRBD1 TRBV3-1/TRBV3-2 CASSPYTGAEAFF TGTGCCAGCAGCCCATATACAGGGGCTGAAGCTTTCTTT
TRBJ1-5 NA NA TRBV12-5 CASARKDQPQHF TGTGCTAGTGCCCGGAAGGATCAGCCCCAGCATTTT
TRBJ2-5 once NA TRBV9 CASSVGQVGETQYF TGTGCCAGCAGCGTAGGTCAGGTTGGGGAGACCCAGTACTTC
TRBJ2-1 NA NA TRBV12-5 CASGGGQGGDEQFF TGTGCTAGTGGTGGAGGACAGGGAGGGGATGAGCAGTTCTTC
TRBJ1-2 NA NA TRBV4-1 CASSQDKLSYTF TGCGCCAGCAGCCAAGATAAGTTGAGCTACACCTTC
TRBJ1-3 NA NA TRBV29-1 CSASLGLGGNTIYF TGCAGCGCCAGTCTAGGGCTGGGTGGAAACACCATATATTTT
TRBJ1-2 NA NA TRBV24-1 CATSDLGGNGYTF TGTGCCACCAGTGATCTGGGGGGGAATGGCTACACCTTC
TRBJ2-5 NA NA TRBV2 CASTPARGFQETQYF TGTGCCAGCACCCCGGCGAGGGGTTTTCAAGAGACCCAGTACTTC
TRBJ1-1 NA NA TRBV6-2/TRBV6-3 CASSPLGGVLNTEAFF TGTGCCAGCAGCCCTCTGGGGGGCGTCCTAAACACTGAAGCTTTCTTT
TRBJ1-1 NA NA TRBV10-3 CAISEGRTEAFF TGTGCCATCAGTGAGGGGCGAACTGAAGCTTTCTTT
TRBJ2-1 NA NA TRBV9 CASSTRGTRWDEQFF TGTGCCAGCAGCACAAGGGGAACCCGTTGGGATGAGCAGTTCTTC
TRBJ1-2 NA NA TRBV9 CASSSRVIYGYTF TGTGCCAGCAGCTCCCGGGTCATTTATGGCTACACCTTC
TRBJ1-2 NA NA TRBV5-1 CASSLAFYGYTF TGCGCCAGCAGCTTGGCCTTCTATGGCTACACCTTC
TRBJ2-2 NA TRBD2 TRBV29-1 CSVLTREAGELFF TGCAGCGTTTTGACTCGGGAGGCCGGGGAGCTGTTTTTT
TRBJ2-3 NA NA TRBV29-1 CSGLSKPVSTDTQYF TGCAGCGGTCTCAGTAAACCGGTTAGCACAGATACGCAGTATTTT
TRBJ2-1 NA TRBD2 TRBV5-6 CASSSLRTSGSNEQFF TGTGCCAGCAGCTCTTTAAGGACTAGCGGGAGCAATGAGCAGTTCTTC
TRBJ2-7 NA NA TRBV6-5 CASSLSTVNPYEQYF TGTGCCAGCAGTTTATCGACAGTAAATCCCTACGAGCAGTACTTC
TRBJ2-3 NA TRBD2 TRBV9 CASSSHSGTLSTDTQYF TGTGCCAGCAGCTCACATAGCGGGACCTTAAGCACAGATACGCAGTATTTT
TRBJ2-7 NA NA TRBV7-6 CASSSWTGEQYF TGTGCCAGCAGCTCCTGGACTGGCGAGCAGTACTTC
TRBJ1-4 NA NA TRBV27 CASSFDGAGEKLFF TGTGCCAGCAGTTTTGACGGGGCCGGGGAAAAACTGTTTTTT
TRBJ2-7 once NA TRBV5-6 CASSLDPGSHEQYF TGTGCCAGCAGCTTGGATCCGGGAAGCCACGAGCAGTACTTC
TRBJ1-2 NA NA TRBV27 CASGLPGGAGYTF TGTGCCAGCGGCTTACCCGGGGGGGCTGGCTACACCTTC
TRBJ2-7 NA NA TRBV9 CASSVAQSSYEQYF TGTGCCAGCAGCGTAGCTCAATCCTCCTACGAGCAGTACTTC
TRBJ1-5 NA NA TRBV2 CASSEVGGGQPQHF TGTGCCAGCAGTGAAGTGGGGGGCGGTCAGCCCCAGCATTTT
TRBJ2-7 NA NA TRBV7-6 CASSASRGPKPYEQYF TGTGCCAGCAGCGCCAGCCGCGGGCCCAAGCCCTACGAGCAGTACTTC
TRBJ2-7 NA TRBD2 TRBV7-8 CASSLRRTSGRDEQYF TGTGCCAGCAGCTTAAGACGGACTAGCGGGAGGGACGAGCAGTACTTC
TRBJ1-2 NA NA TRBV6-5 CASSRIQGMHGYTF TGTGCCAGCAGTCGCATTCAGGGGATGCATGGCTACACCTTC
TRBJ1-3 NA NA TRBV30 CAWSVSSGNTIYF TGTGCCTGGAGTGTTAGCTCTGGAAACACCATATATTTT
TRBJ1-1 NA NA TRBV6-2/TRBV6-3 CASSSNSVWTEAFF TGTGCCAGCAGCTCAAACTCGGTCTGGACTGAAGCTTTCTTT
TRBJ2-2 NA NA TRBV27 CASNSQRVAPGANTGELFF TGTGCCAGCAATAGCCAACGGGTGGCCCCGGGGGCGAACACCGGGGAGCTGTTTTTT
TRBJ2-1 NA TRBD2 TRBV4-1 CASSLLTSGSNYNEQFF TGCGCCAGCAGCCTCCTGACTAGCGGGAGTAACTACAATGAGCAGTTCTTC
TRBJ2-7 few TRBD2 TRBV10-3 CATWTSAAYEQYF TGTGCCACCTGGACTAGCGCCGCCTACGAGCAGTACTTC
TRBJ2-1 NA TRBD1 TRBV12-3/TRBV12-4 CASRQGYNEQFF TGTGCCAGCAGACAGGGGTACAATGAGCAGTTCTTC
TRBJ2-3 NA NA TRBV12-3/TRBV12-4 CASREDVVTQYF TGTGCCAGCAGAGAGGACGTTGTAACGCAGTATTTT
TRBJ2-7 NA TRBD1 TRBV20-1 CSVRTGYEQYF TGCAGTGTGAGGACAGGCTACGAGCAGTACTTC
TRBJ2-3 NA TRBD1 TRBV9 CASSASPGGGISTDTQYF TGTGCCAGCAGCGCAAGCCCAGGGGGCGGAATAAGCACAGATACGCAGTATTTT
TRBJ2-7 NA NA TRBV25-1 CASSRGISYEQYF TGTGCCAGCAGTCGGGGCATCTCCTACGAGCAGTACTTC
TRBJ1-5 NA NA TRBV3-1/TRBV3-2 CASSHTTDSHRNQPQHF TGTGCCAGCAGCCACACCACTGACAGTCATCGGAATCAGCCCCAGCATTTT
TRBJ2-7 NA TRBD2 TRBV5-1 CASSETSGSYEQYF TGCGCCAGCAGCGAGACTAGCGGGAGCTACGAGCAGTACTTC
TRBJ1-1 NA TRBD1 TRBV19 CASMYRGTEAFF TGTGCCAGTATGTACAGGGGCACTGAAGCTTTCTTT
TRBJ1-3 NA NA TRBV4-1 CASSREGTRNTIYF TGCGCCAGCAGCCGGGAAGGGACCAGAAACACCATATATTTT
TRBJ1-3 NA NA TRBV2 CASSVIGTASSGNTIYF TGTGCCAGCAGCGTAATCGGGACTGCGAGCTCTGGAAACACCATATATTTT
TRBJ1-2 NA NA TRBV5-4 CASSLIASDYGYTF TGTGCCAGCAGCTTGATAGCTTCTGACTATGGCTACACCTTC
TRBJ2-7 NA NA TRBV21-1 CASSTLGRLSSYEQYF TGTGCCAGCAGTACCTTAGGACGGCTCAGCTCCTACGAGCAGTACTTC
TRBJ2-6 NA TRBD2 TRBV19 CASSHGRQNSGANVLTF TGTGCCAGTAGCCACGGGAGGCAGAACTCTGGGGCCAACGTCCTGACTTTC
TRBJ1-1 few NA TRBV6-5 CASSYSRSGSPVEAFF TGTGCCAGCAGTTACTCGAGAAGCGGGTCCCCAGTAGAAGCTTTCTTT
TRBJ2-2 NA NA TRBV2 CAVSRLAGELFF TGTGCCGTTTCCCGTCTGGCCGGGGAGCTGTTTTTT
TRBJ2-7 NA TRBD2 TRBV7-2 CASSLRLLAGYGSSYEQYF TGTGCCAGCAGCTTACGCTTACTAGCGGGATATGGAAGTTCCTACGAGCAGTACTTC
TRBJ1-4 NA NA TRBV5-4 CASSLAGYDEKLFF TGTGCCAGCAGCTTAGCAGGGTATGATGAAAAACTGTTTTTT
TRBJ2-7 NA NA TRBV5-1 CASSGTPTYEQYF TGCGCCAGCTCCGGGACACCCACCTACGAGCAGTACTTC
TRBJ2-2 NA TRBD2 TRBV7-6 CASSHSGRALFF TGTGCCAGCAGCCACAGCGGGAGGGCCCTGTTTTTT
TRBJ2-2 once TRBD1 TRBV18 CASSPRTGETGELFF TGTGCCAGCTCACCTCGGACAGGGGAAACCGGGGAGCTGTTTTTT
TRBJ2-5 NA NA TRBV10-1 CASSEAFSETQYF TGCGCCAGCAGTGAGGCCTTCTCAGAGACCCAGTACTTC
TRBJ2-1 once TRBD2 TRBV9 CASSAWTSGRAREQFF TGTGCCAGCAGCGCTTGGACTAGCGGGAGGGCGAGGGAGCAGTTCTTC
TRBJ1-2 NA NA TRBV6-4 CASSDWPSQAYGYTF TGTGCCAGCAGTGACTGGCCCTCCCAGGCCTATGGCTACACCTTC